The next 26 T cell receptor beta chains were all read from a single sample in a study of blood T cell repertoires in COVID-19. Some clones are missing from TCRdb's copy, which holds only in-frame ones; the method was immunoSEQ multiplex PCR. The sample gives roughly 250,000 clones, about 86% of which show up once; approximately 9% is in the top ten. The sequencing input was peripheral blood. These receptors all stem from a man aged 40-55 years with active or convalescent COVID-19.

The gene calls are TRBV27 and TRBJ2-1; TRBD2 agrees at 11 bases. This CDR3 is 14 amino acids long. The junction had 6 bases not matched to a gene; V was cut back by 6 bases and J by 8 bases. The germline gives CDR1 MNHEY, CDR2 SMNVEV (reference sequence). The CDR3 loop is CASSYSGRAHEQFF. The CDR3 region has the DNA TGTGCCAGCAGCTATAGCGGGAGGGCCCATGAGCAGTTCTTC.

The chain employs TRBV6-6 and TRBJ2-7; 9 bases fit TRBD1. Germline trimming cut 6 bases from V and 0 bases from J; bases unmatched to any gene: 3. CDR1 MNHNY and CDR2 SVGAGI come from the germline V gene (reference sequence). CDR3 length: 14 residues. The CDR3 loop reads CASSHRGLSYEQYF. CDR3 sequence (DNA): TGTGCCAGCAGCCACAGGGGGCTCTCCTACGAGCAGTACTTC.

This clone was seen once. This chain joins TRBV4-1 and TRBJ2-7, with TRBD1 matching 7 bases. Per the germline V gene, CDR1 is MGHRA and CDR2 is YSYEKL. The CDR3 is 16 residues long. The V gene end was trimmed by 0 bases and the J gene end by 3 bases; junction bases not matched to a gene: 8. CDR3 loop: CASSQDKGQGVYEQYF. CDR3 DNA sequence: TGCGCCAGCAGCCAAGATAAAGGGCAGGGGGTCTACGAGCAGTACTTC.

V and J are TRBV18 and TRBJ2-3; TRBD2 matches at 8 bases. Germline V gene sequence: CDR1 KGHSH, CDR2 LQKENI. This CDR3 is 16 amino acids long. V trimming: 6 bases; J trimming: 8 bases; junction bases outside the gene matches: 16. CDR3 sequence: CASSPPAGGQSGTQYF. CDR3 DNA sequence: TGTGCCAGCTCCCCCCCCGCGGGGGGCCAGTCCGGTACGCAGTATTTT.

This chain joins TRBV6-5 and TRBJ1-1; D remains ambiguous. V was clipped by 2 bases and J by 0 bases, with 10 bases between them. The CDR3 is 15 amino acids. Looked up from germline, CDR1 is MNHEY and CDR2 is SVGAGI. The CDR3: CASSYGAVMNTEAFF. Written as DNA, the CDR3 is TGTGCCAGCAGTTACGGAGCAGTGATGAACACTGAAGCTTTCTTT.

DNA of the CDR3: TGTGCCAGCGTCGAGGGTCGGATGAACACTGAAGCTTTCTTT. Translation gives CASVEGRMNTEAFF. The chain uses TRBV7-9 and TRBJ1-1; D is ambiguous. The CDR3 spans 14 residues. V was shortened by 8 bases and J by 0 bases, with 13 bases between the two germline ends. CDR1 and CDR2 from the germline V gene are SEHNR and FQNEAQ (reference sequence).

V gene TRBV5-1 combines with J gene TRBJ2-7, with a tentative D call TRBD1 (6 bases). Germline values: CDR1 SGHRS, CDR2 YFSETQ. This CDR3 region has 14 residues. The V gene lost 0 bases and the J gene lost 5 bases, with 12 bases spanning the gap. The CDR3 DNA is TGCGCCAGCAGCTTGGACAGGGCAGGCAACGAGCAGTACTTC. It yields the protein CASSLDRAGNEQYF.

CDR3 in DNA: TGTGCCAGCACCCCATCCAGGGAAAACTATGGCTACACCTTC. It specifies CASTPSRENYGYTF. The chain joins TRBV7-2 to TRBJ1-2, with D possibly TRBD1 on 5 matching bases. The CDR3 spans 14 residues. Trimming took off 7 bases at V and 2 bases at J, with 14 bases between the two ends. Germline V gives CDR1 SGHTA, CDR2 FQGNSA.

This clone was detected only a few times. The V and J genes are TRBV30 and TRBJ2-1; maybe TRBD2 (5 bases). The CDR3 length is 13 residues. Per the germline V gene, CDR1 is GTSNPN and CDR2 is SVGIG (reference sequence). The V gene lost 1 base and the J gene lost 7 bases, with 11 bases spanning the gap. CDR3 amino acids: CAWSGSVINEQFF. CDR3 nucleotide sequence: TGTGCCTGGAGTGGTAGCGTGATTAATGAGCAGTTCTTC.

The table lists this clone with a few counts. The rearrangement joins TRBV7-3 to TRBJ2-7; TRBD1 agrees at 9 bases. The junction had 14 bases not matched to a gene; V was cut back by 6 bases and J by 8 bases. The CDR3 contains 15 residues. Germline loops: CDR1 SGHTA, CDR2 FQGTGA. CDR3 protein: CASSQGSGTGIKQYF. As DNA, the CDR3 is TGTGCCAGCAGTCAAGGGTCCGGGACAGGGATTAAGCAGTACTTC.

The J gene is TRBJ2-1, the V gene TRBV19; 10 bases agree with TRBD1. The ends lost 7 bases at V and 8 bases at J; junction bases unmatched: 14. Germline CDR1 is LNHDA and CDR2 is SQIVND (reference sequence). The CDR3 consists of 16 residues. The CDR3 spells CASTRDRGVSGDEQFF. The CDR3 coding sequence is TGTGCCAGTACCCGGGACAGGGGTGTTAGCGGGGATGAGCAGTTCTTC.

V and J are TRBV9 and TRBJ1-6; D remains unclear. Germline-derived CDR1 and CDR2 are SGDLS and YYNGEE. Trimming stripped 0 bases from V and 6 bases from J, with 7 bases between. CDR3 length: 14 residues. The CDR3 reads CASSVEAANSPLHF. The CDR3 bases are TGTGCCAGCAGCGTAGAAGCGGCTAATTCACCCCTCCACTTT.

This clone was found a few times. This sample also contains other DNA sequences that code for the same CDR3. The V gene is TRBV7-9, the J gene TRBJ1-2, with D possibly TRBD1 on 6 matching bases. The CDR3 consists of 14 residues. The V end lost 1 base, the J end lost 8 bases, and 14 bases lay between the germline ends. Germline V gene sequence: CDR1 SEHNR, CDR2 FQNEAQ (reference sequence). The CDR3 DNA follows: TGTGCCAGCAGCTTAGAGGGGGAGACGAGCGGCTACACCTTC. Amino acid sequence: CASSLEGETSGYTF.

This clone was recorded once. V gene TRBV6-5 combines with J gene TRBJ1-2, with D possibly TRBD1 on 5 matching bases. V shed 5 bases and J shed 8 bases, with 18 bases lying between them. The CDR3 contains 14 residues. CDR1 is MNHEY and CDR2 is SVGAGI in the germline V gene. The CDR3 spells CASSHPGGVRGYTF. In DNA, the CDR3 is TGTGCCAGCAGTCACCCCGGGGGGGTCAGGGGCTACACCTTC.

The CDR3 here is CASSSGGRLYGYTF. CDR3 DNA: TGTGCCAGCAGTTCCGGGGGGCGCCTCTATGGCTACACCTTC. The genes are TRBV28 and TRBJ1-2; maybe TRBD1 (6 bases). CDR1 and CDR2 (germline): MDHEN, SYDVKM. The CDR3 is 14 amino acids. The V gene lost 4 bases and the J gene lost 4 bases, with 13 bases spanning the gap.

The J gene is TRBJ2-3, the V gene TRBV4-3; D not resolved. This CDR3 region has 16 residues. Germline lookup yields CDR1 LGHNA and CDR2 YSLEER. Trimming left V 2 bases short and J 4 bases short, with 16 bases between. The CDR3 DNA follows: TGCGCCAGCAGCCAAAGCGCTGGTTTATCTCCAGATACGCAGTATTTT. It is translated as CASSQSAGLSPDTQYF.

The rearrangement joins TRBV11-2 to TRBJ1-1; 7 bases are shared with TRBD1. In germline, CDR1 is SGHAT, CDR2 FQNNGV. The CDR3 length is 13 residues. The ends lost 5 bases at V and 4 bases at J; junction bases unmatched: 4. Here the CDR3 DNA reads TGTGCCAGCAGCCGGACAGGCCTCACTGAAGCTTTCTTT. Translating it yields CASSRTGLTEAFF.

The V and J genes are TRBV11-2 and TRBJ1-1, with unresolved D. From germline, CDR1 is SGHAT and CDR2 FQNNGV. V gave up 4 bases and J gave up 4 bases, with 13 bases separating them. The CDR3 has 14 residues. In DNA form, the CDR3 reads TGTGCCAGCAGCTATACGGGATCGGGCACTGAAGCTTTCTTT. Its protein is CASSYTGSGTEAFF.

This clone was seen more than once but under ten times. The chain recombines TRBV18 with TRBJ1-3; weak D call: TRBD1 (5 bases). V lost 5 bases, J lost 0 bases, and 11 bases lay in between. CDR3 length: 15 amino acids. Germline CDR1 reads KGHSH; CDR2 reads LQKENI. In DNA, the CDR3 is TGTGCCAGCTCAACATTGACAGACTCTGGAAACACCATATATTTT. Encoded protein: CASSTLTDSGNTIYF. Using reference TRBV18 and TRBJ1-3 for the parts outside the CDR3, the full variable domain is NAGVMQNPRHLVRRRGQEARLRCSPMKGHSHVYWYRQLPEEGLKFMVYLQKENIIDESGMPKERFSAEFPKEGPSILRIQQVVRGDSAAYFCASSTLTDSGNTIYFGEGSWLTVV.

CDR3 sequence (DNA): TGTGCCAGCAGTCCATCTGGGGCGGGCTACACCTTC. This sequence encodes CASSPSGAGYTF. This chain joins TRBV12-3 or TRBV12-4 and TRBJ1-2; D might be TRBD1 (5 bases). The CDR3 is 12 residues long. V was clipped by 5 bases and J by 8 bases, with 12 bases between them.

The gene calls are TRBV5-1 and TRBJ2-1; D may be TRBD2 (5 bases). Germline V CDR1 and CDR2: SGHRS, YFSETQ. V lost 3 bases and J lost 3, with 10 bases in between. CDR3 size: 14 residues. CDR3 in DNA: TGCGCCAGCAGCTCCCTCCGGGACTACAATGAGCAGTTCTTC. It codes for CASSSLRDYNEQFF. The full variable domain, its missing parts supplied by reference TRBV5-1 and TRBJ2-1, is KAGVTQTPRYLIKTRGQQVTLSCSPISGHRSVSWYQQTPGQGLQFLFEYFSETQRNKGNFPGRFSGRQFSNSRSEMNVSTLELGDSALYLCASSSLRDYNEQFFGPGTRLTVL.

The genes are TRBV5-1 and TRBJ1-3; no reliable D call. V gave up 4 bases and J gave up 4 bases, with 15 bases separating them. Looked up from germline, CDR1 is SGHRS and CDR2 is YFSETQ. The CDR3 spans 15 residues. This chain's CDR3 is CASSQEGGRGNTIYF. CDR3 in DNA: TGCGCCAGCAGCCAGGAGGGTGGGCGCGGAAACACCATATATTTT. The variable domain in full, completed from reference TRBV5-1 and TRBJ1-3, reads KAGVTQTPRYLIKTRGQQVTLSCSPISGHRSVSWYQQTPGQGLQFLFEYFSETQRNKGNFPGRFSGRQFSNSRSEMNVSTLELGDSALYLCASSQEGGRGNTIYFGEGSWLTVV.

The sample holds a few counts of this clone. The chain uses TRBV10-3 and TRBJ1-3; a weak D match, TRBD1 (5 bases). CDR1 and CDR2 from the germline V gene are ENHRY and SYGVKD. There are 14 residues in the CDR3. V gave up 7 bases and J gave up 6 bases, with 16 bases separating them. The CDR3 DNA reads TGTGCCATCAACCTTGACAGAGTAAAAAACACCATATATTTT. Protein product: CAINLDRVKNTIYF.

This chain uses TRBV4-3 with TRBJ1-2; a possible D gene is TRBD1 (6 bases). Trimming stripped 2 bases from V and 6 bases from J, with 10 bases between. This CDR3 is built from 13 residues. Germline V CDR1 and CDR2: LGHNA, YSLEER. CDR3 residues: CASSQSTGDGYTF. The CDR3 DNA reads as TGCGCCAGCAGCCAATCGACAGGTGATGGCTACACCTTC.

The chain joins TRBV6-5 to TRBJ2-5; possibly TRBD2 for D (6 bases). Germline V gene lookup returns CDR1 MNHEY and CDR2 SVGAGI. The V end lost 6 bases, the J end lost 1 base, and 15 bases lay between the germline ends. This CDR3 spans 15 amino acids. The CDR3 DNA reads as TGTGCCAGCAGGGAGGGAAGGAGGTCCCAAGAGACCCAGTACTTC. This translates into CASREGRRSQETQYF.

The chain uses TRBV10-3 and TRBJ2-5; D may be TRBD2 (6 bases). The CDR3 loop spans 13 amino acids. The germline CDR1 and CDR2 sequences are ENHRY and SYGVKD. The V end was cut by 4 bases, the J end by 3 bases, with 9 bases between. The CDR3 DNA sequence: TGTGCCATCAGTGGGGACTCCGAAGAGACCCAGTACTTC. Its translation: CAISGDSEETQYF.